This T cell receptor (beta chain) comes out of a study of blood T cell repertoires in COVID-19. Study context: The United States, Italy and Spain provided the acute and convalescent COVID-19 samples. The analysed material was cDNA or gDNA that came from T cells, B-cell-depleted T cells, or PBMCs.

The length of the CDR3 is 13 residues. Germline V gives CDR1 MNHEY, CDR2 SVGAGI. V lost 7 bases and J lost 3, with 10 bases in between. How the authors handled the data: Reference gene primer amplification yielded estimated nucleated cell counts. The method was immunoSEQ multiplex PCR; TCRdb's version includes in-frame clones alone and lacks a portion of them. D and trimming come from the DNA, and the V and J calls and clone size come from that table. The sample records some 68,000 clones, about nine tenths being singletons. There are a few counts of this clone. What was sequenced was peripheral blood. The receptor was derived from a man aged 50-60 years with COVID-19, enrolled during active disease. The chain couples TRBV6-5 to TRBJ1-5; D is possibly TRBD1 (5 bases). The CDR3 DNA reads as TGTGCCAGCACGGGGGAGGTCAATCAGCCCCAGCATTTT. Encoded protein: CASTGEVNQPQHF.